These T cell receptor beta chains were read from a single sample in a study of cytomegalovirus exposure and HLA in healthy donors. Clones were sequenced by immunoSEQ multiplex PCR, and TCRdb holds only the in-frame ones, with some missing. The sample consists of approximately 100,000 clones, roughly 75% of them appearing once. The material sequenced was PBMCs. The receptors were sampled from a male donor in good health and CMV-seropositive. The conserved cysteine and the conserved F or W are not part of the CDR3 here.

TRBJ2-7 TRBV30 AWSAGQGNEQY
TRBJ2-3 TRBV19 ASRRTSGGFAGDTQY
TRBJ1-2 TRBV28 ASSLRGTGPRGGGYT
TRBJ2-6 TRBV4-3 ASSQVFGSGANVLT
TRBJ1-6 TRBV28 ASTHEANSPLH
TRBJ2-3 TRBV7-3 ASSPKNRAEADTQY
TRBJ1-2 TRBV14 ASSPWGGRLGYT
TRBJ1-4 TRBV10-2 ASSDRQGAVEKLF
TRBJ2-1 TRBV11-1 ASTLDRFYNEQF
TRBJ2-5 TRBV5-6 ASSASQGSETQY
TRBJ1-6 TRBV6-5 ASSYSRSTRLLH
TRBJ1-5 TRBV19 ASSILPQGTQPQH
TRBJ2-1 TRBV6-1 ASSDRREGYNEQF
TRBJ2-5 TRBV9 ASSRLGLSSGETQY
TRBJ2-1 TRBV5-6 ASTFYDRASYNEQF
TRBJ2-5 TRBV7-9 ASSPVAGGDETQY
TRBJ2-7 TRBV15 ATGGDSYEQY
TRBJ1-5 TRBV19 ASRGVQGQPQH
TRBJ2-1 TRBV9 ASSVEGLADSYNEQF
TRBJ1-4 TRBV18 ASSPPGGVEKLF
TRBJ2-6 TRBV2 ASRGDSSGANVLT
TRBJ2-3 TRBV5-1 ASSPSRGGTDTQY
TRBJ2-7 TRBV7-8 ASSLTDNLYEQY
TRBJ1-2 TRBV6-1 ASSPRPDYGYT
TRBJ1-1 TRBV6-6 ASSPEPLGRYAEAF
TRBJ1-6 TRBV7-6 ASSLGTDNSPLH
TRBJ2-2 TRBV15 ATTRDRNTGELF
TRBJ1-2 TRBV11-2 ASSLERGGGYT